Detailed here is one TCR beta chain. The antigen is unknown. The data were taken from a study of blood T cells in healthy people across ages. Whole-study results and caveats: Per million T cells, the diversity of TCR beta decreased roughly linearly as age advanced. As naive T cell percentage varied, TCR beta diversity correlated strongly with it.

Germline CDR1 is MRHNA and CDR2 is SNTAGT. Trimming removed 6 bases at V and 13 bases at J, with 25 bases between. The CDR3 covers 15 residues. The use of a sample-barcoded 5' primer and a J-beta primer mix characterized a second PCR of about 6 to 12 cycles. TCRdb analysed the 5' RACE reads with MiXCR anew, one entry per CDR3 protein. This table has roughly 680,000 distinct CDR3 sequences, 49% appearing once. PBMCs, at least 6 million per sample, were isolated. This chain uses TRBV6-4 with TRBJ2-4, with D possibly being TRBD1 (6 bases). The sample comprised blood. This sequence was found in a woman aged 55-69 years in good health. The CDR3 DNA follows: TGTGCCAGCAGCCTCGAGGACAGTGTCTACAATGAGCAGTACTTC. It specifies CASSLEDSVYNEQYF.